This T cell receptor beta chain came from a study of T cells after yellow fever vaccination. In its sample, this clonotype was seen a few times. Its antigen is currently unknown. TCRdb ran MiXCR on the 5' RACE reads and lists one entry per CDR3 protein. The data show about 320,000 distinct CDR3 sequences, roughly 4.3% seen once. Points from the study as a whole: The booster response re-showed most primary clones: approximately 97% CD4, roughly 91% CD8. A limited proportion of clonotypes was detected within both the CD4 and CD8 compartments. Though it reached lower strength, the secondary response hit its peak faster, day 5 versus 15.

Germline assignment: CDR1 SGHNT and CDR2 YYREEE (reference sequence). V gave up 2 bases and J gave up 2 bases, with 10 bases separating them. This CDR3 contains 14 residues. The source material was PBMCs, sampled 15 days after the yellow fever booster vaccination. The V call is TRBV5-4, the J call TRBJ1-1; D gene uncertain. This receptor was taken from a young man who received the YFV17D yellow fever vaccine. CDR3 region: CASSLAAHNTEAFF. CDR3 bases: TGTGCCAGCAGCTTAGCGGCGCACAACACTGAAGCTTTCTTT.